This T cell receptor beta chain was observed in a study of T cell responses to AZD1222 COVID-19 vaccine. Produced via immunoSEQ multiplex PCR; TCRdb's table is partial and in-frame only. The data hold 150,000 to 200,000 clones, with 85% to 95% observed a single time. Trimming cost V 3 bases and J 5 bases, with 13 bases left between them. CDR1 is GTSNPN and CDR2 is SVGIG in the germline V gene (reference sequence). The CDR3 is made up of 13 amino acids. This sample comprised peripheral blood, obtained on day 0 of AZD1222 vaccination. The clonotype originates from an adult in good health. The chain is built from TRBV30 and TRBJ1-2; D call uncertain. This CDR3 is CAWSELGLYGYTF. CDR3 nucleotides: TGTGCCTGGAGCGAGCTAGGGCTATATGGCTACACCTTC.